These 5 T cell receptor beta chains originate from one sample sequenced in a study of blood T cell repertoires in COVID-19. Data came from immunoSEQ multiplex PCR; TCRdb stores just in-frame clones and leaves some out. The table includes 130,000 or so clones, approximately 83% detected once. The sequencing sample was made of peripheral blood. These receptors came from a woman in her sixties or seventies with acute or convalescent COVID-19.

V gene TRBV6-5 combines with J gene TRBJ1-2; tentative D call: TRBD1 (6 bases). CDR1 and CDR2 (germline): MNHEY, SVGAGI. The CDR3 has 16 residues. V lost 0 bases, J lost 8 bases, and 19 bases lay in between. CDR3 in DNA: TGTGCCAGCAGTTACTCGATAAGGGCGGGGGCGCGGGGCTACACCTTC. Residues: CASSYSIRAGARGYTF.

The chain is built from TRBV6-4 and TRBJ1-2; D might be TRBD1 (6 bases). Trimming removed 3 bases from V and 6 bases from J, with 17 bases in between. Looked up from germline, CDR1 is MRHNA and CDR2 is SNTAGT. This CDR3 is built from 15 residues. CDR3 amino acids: CASSDTPQGLNGYTF. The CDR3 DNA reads TGTGCCAGCAGTGATACCCCCCAGGGGCTGAATGGCTACACCTTC.

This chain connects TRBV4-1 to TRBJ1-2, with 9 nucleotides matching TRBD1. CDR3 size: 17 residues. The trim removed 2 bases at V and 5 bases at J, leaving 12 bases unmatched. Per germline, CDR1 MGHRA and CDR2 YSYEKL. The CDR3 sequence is CASSQPARDRAEYGYTF. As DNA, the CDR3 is TGCGCCAGCAGCCAACCCGCCCGGGACAGGGCGGAGTATGGCTACACCTTC.

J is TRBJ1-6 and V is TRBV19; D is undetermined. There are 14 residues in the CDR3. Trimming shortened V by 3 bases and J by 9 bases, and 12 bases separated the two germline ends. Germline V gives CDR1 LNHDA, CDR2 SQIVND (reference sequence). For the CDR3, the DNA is TGTGCCAGTAGTATCATCCCGCGGGGTTCACCCCTCCACTTT. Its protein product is CASSIIPRGSPLHF.

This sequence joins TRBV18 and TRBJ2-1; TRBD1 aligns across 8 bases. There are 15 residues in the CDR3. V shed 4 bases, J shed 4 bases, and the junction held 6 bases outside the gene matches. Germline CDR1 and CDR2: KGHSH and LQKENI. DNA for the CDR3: TGTGCCAGCTCACTTCGGACAGGGCCATACAATGAGCAGTTCTTC. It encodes CASSLRTGPYNEQFF.